This T cell receptor (beta chain) was sequenced during a study of cytomegalovirus exposure and HLA in healthy donors (TCRdb year 2017). With respect to the entire study: An earlier analysis of several hundred of the donors reported around 280 Gb of sequence data and around 110 million unique TCR beta sequences obtained from some 170 million T cells. Roughly 300 gigabases of sequencing data and approximately 85 million unique TCR sequences were included in an early release covering roughly 600 HLA-typed donors. Among the approximately 420 genotyped donors, approximately 77% belonged to the genetic ancestry cluster associated with self-reported Caucasian donors. The aim of the study was to test whether cataloging public T cell receptors could identify signatures of past pathogen exposure. The study profiled the T cell repertoires of approximately 700 subjects by immunosequencing and related them to cytomegalovirus serostatus. Along with the approximately 620-subject first cohort, a separate validation cohort of over 90 different subjects was used. To predict cytomegalovirus infection status, the study combined high-throughput TCR immunosequencing, statistical association of individual TCRs with disease status, and machine learning. To study patterns of TCR occurrence, a later analysis re-analyzed previously published TCR beta repertoires from around 670 donors and added high-resolution HLA genotyping. The later analysis used no new phenotypic data to find candidate immune exposures, relying instead on TCR beta sequences and their occurrence across donors. To decide whether each TCR beta V gene segment behaved as functional or pseudogenic, an earlier analysis of approximately 590 of the donors relied on high-throughput TCR beta sequencing. Donor age, sex, ethnicity and CMV serostatus were collected together with the repertoire data. A later genetic analysis used genome-wide SNP genotypes for about three fifths of the 666 donors, treating that subset as a discovery cohort. Every discovery cohort repertoire had been produced on one sequencing platform. Both class I and class II loci were covered by HLA typing, at four-digit resolution. The number of typed donors differed by locus: roughly 620-640 for A, B, C, DRB1 and DQB1; about 520 for DQA1; approximately 600 for DPA1; and around 470 for DPB1. Because of strong linkage in the cohort, five DR-DQ haplotypes were treated as single units for association and clustering. On average, roughly 250,000 unique TCR beta nucleotide sequences were sequenced per donor among 398 genotyped donors of the cohort, with roughly 19% of those sequences being non-productive. Study-level results and caveats: When HLA alleles, especially DR and DQ, strongly co-occurred, TCR associations were difficult to assign to individual alleles. Most TCR sequences were observed very rarely across donors, whereas some public TCRs were present in many individuals. Presence/absence analyses assumed roughly uniform sequencing depth across donors, an assumption that may not hold. Because HLA typing was missing for some donors at each locus, association tests included only the typed subset. In both the original and validation cohorts, the classifier was reported to diagnose cytomegalovirus status with high specificity and sensitivity. For the cohort, immune exposure information was limited to CMV serostatus. Most CMV-associated TCR beta chains appeared to be HLA-restricted in a later analysis, and the HLA associations seemed to be driven largely by CMV exposure. The sequencing pipeline was judged likely to have produced a cluster of highly shared sequence variants as a technical artifact. In vitro tests confirmed that a few of the cytomegalovirus-associated TCR beta chains recognize cytomegalovirus antigens. In the study, 150 to 200 TCR beta chains were listed as associated with cytomegalovirus. Linkage disequilibrium might explain the correlated functional status among segregating V segments, but an unknown experimental factor could not be ruled out. Specific HLA alleles were associated with some 15,000 TCR beta sequences at a false discovery rate of 0.05 in a later analysis. In a later analysis, several top co-occurrence clusters were reported to appear linked to parvovirus B19, influenza, CMV and Epstein-Barr virus. In an earlier analysis of several hundred of the donors, most TCR beta V segments were observed in productive rearrangements about 87% or about 30% of the time, broadly matching IMGT annotations. The authors suggested that the approach could potentially be generalized to other disease states and immunological phenotypes. In a later genetic analysis, a missense DCLRE1C variant was associated with V-gene and J-gene trimming of TCR beta chains, and the association was replicated in an independent cohort. In a later analysis, HLA-associated TCR beta chains were found to be more clonally expanded and to have lower generation probabilities than equally common non-associated chains. A further reported finding was that TCR beta sequences accurately predicted the HLA-A and HLA-B alleles for most subjects in the first cohort. According to a later analysis, TCR association rates differed among HLA loci, with DRB1 alleles showing the most associated TCRs and HLA-C alleles showing the fewest. Compared with the 666-donor mean, donors in an Asian-associated ancestry cluster had fewer N-insertions in productive TCRs, according to a later genetic analysis. Because counts were too low, 15 or so rarely observed V segments, including chromosome 9 orphons, were excluded from the earlier analysis of 500 to 700 of the donors. In this cohort, only TCR beta chains were sequenced, and detectable features were limited by the absence of alpha or paired-chain data. The 87-base-pair reads could not distinguish some IMGT-functional V segments, including TRBV6-2 and TRBV6-3, so those segments were excluded.

Remarks on this clone: Its antigen has not been determined. No clone much larger than this one lies a single base away; base qualities are absent.

The cohort comprised 710 or so healthy bone marrow donors. Cohort members were all nominally healthy when sampled, although unrecorded immune exposures were likely present. The donor was CMV seronegative and was included in the group of 352 seronegative cohort members. Each donor provided a peripheral blood sample, and peripheral blood mononuclear cells were used for TCR beta sequencing. Genomic DNA was extracted from the blood cell samples with the Qiagen DNeasy Blood Extraction Kit. V lost 3 bases and J lost 2 bases, and the count of bases not matched to a germline gene is 5. Counted from cysteine to phenylalanine, this CDR3 has 17 amino acids. Just CDR3 DNA is preserved here, 51 bases in frame from base 1. The germline V gene specifies SGDLS as CDR1 and YYNGEE as CDR2. Library method: the immunoSEQ multiplex PCR assay. The multiplex PCR relied on a mix of 60 forward primers for TCR Vbeta segments and 13 reverse primers for TCR Jbeta segments. The CDR3 region of rearranged TCR beta genes was amplified from genomic DNA by a multiplex PCR assay. On the Illumina HiSeq System, the amplified TCR beta libraries were sequenced as 87-base-pair reads. The authors' pipeline ran thus. Across the 700 or so repertoires, a later analysis counted roughly 77 million unique TCR beta chains, approximately 12 million of which were shared by at least two donors. To remove PCR and sequencing errors, raw reads were error-corrected and collapsed into unique sequences using a nearest-neighbor algorithm that merged closely related sequences. To assign V, D and J gene segments, CDR3 sequences were aligned to IMGT reference sequences. For a sequence to be retained, at least a six-nucleotide match to both a V gene segment and a J gene segment was required. A rearrangement counted as productive if the CDR3 had no stop codons and remained in frame with V and J, and every other rearrangement counted as non-productive. CDR3 was defined by IMGT convention, running from the second conserved V-encoded cysteine to the conserved J-encoded phenylalanine. In an earlier analysis of approximately 500 of the donors, sequences lacking an unambiguous match to a single V gene segment were excluded. An earlier analysis of almost 600 of the donors classified V segments as functional when productive rearrangements were above 56.7% and as segregating when the standard deviation between donors was above 5%. A statistical classification framework was developed to diagnose cytomegalovirus status using the catalog of TCR beta chain sequences. In a later analysis, V and J genes were assigned by comparing TCR nucleotide sequences against IMGT/GENE-DB human TR gene sequences. The TCRdist pipeline was used in a later analysis to assign CDR3 sequences and most-parsimonious VDJ recombination scenarios. A later analysis defined each TCR beta chain by its CDR3 amino acid sequence plus V-gene family, and excluded reads lacking a unique V-gene family. In a later analysis, 500 to 650 highly shared, low-generation-probability nucleotide sequences were removed to address suspected cross-contamination and a sequencing artifact. A later analysis calculated a clonal expansion index for each public chain from normalized within-repertoire ranks of inferred template counts. A later analysis computed generation probabilities with a VDJ recombination model fitted to out-of-frame rearrangements, and checked the results against IGoR. In a later analysis, TCR-TCR, TCR-HLA and TCR-CMV co-occurrence was scored with hypergeometric tests, and a repertoire-size bias correction was applied to TCR pairs. A later analysis estimated false discovery rates by permuting HLA or CMV assignments 20 times. In a later analysis, co-occurring TCRs were grouped using DBSCAN, and TCRdist sequence similarity was added for clustering within HLA-allele-positive subsets. Co-occurrence clustering excluded repertoires with fewer than 30,000 or more than 120,000 public chains, plus five with anomalous nucleotide sharing. TCRdb retrieved this table from immuneACCESS and kept in-frame rearrangements only. Not all clones are present; in checked studies, unresolved V genes account for under half, and no reason is known for the remainder. That table supplies the V and J calls and clone size; D and trimming were determined from the DNA. The sample contains around 200,000 clones, roughly 85% of them found a single time. The leading ten clones occupy 1.5% to 2% of the sample.

The V and J segments used are TRBV9 and TRBJ2-5; 15 bases in the middle match TRBD2. This TCR was recovered from a man between 18 and 29 years old in good health and CMV-seronegative. Sequencing was performed on PBMCs. The sequenced DNA: TGTGCCAGCAGCGCGGGACTAGCGGGAGGTGGTCAAGAGACCCAGTACTTC. Its amino acids are CASSAGLAGGGQETQYF. Beyond the CDR3, the reference TRBV9 and TRBJ2-5 genes provide the residues; the full variable domain reads: DSGVTQTPKHLITATGQRVTLRCSPRSGDLSVYWYQQSLDQGLQFLIQYYNGEERAKGNILERFSAQQFPDLHSELNLSSLELGDSALYFCASSAGLAGGGQETQYFGPGTRLLVL.